The 5 T cell receptor beta chains below were found in one sample sequenced in a study of a mutant IDH1 vaccine in newly diagnosed glioma (dated by TCRdb to about 2021). No antigen has been identified for these receptors. The time point label, as the study defines it: week 47, end of study. Each vaccine dose, consisting of 300 ug of a 20-mer mutant IDH1 peptide in Montanide, was administered subcutaneously with topical imiquimod. The library was generated by the immunoSEQ multiplex PCR assay. Sourced from immuneACCESS, this table was stored by TCRdb with only in-frame sequences that have V and J called. A share of the clones is absent; for the studies checked, an unresolved V gene accounts for under half, and the remainder has no known explanation. The sample includes tens of thousands of clones, with 65% to 85% observed a single time. About 8.1% of the sample comes from the top ten. Sequencing used PBMCs, obtained from a glioma patient whose treatment included an IDH1 peptide vaccine. The receptors were gathered from a man aged 35 to 55 with glioma.

This chain joins TRBV6-1 and TRBJ2-7; the match to TRBD2 covers 7 bases. From germline, CDR1 is MNHNS and CDR2 SASEGT. The V segment lost 1 base and the J segment 3 bases; nucleotides outside the gene matches: 6. CDR3 length: 15 residues. The CDR3 protein is CASSEGHGGIYEQYV. CDR3 DNA sequence: TGTGCCAGCAGTGAAGGCCACGGGGGGATCTACGAGCAGTACGTC.

The chain recombines TRBV6-5 with TRBJ1-2; TRBD1 matches at 9 bases. There are 15 residues in the CDR3. Unmatched junction bases numbered 11, after V lost 5 bases and J lost 7 bases. The V gene's germline CDR1 is MNHEY and CDR2 SVGAGI. The CDR3 loop reads CASSPSGQGSGGYTF. The CDR3 DNA follows: TGTGCCAGCAGTCCATCGGGACAGGGTAGTGGTGGCTACACCTTC.

J is TRBJ1-4 and V is TRBV2; 9 bases agree with TRBD1. With 8 bases clipped from V and 6 bases from J, the junction kept 4 bases outside the gene matches. There are 13 residues in the CDR3. CDR1 and CDR2 from the germline V gene are SNHLY and FYNNEI. The CDR3 DNA is TGTGCCAGCGACCGGGACAGGGATGAAAAACTGTTTTTT. Its protein is CASDRDRDEKLFF.

This clone has just a few counts. The CDR3 protein is CASSLRGANEQFF. DNA of the CDR3: TGTGCCAGCAGCTTGAGGGGGGCCAATGAGCAGTTCTTC. The rearrangement links TRBV5-6 to TRBJ2-1, with D perhaps being TRBD1 or TRBD2 (6 bases each). Germline CDR1 SGHDT, CDR2 YYEEEE. The CDR3 runs 13 residues. Trimming stripped 1 base from V and 6 bases from J, with 8 bases between.

This clone was detected once. This chain joins TRBV29-1 and TRBJ2-1, with 11 bases fitting TRBD2. Germline trimming cut 4 bases from V and 9 bases from J; bases unmatched to any gene: 5. Germline CDR1 reads SQVTM; CDR2 reads ANQGSEA. This CDR3 contains 13 residues. The DNA of the CDR3 is TGCAGCGTTGCACTAGCGGGAGATGGTGAGCAGTTCTTC. Encoded protein: CSVALAGDGEQFF.